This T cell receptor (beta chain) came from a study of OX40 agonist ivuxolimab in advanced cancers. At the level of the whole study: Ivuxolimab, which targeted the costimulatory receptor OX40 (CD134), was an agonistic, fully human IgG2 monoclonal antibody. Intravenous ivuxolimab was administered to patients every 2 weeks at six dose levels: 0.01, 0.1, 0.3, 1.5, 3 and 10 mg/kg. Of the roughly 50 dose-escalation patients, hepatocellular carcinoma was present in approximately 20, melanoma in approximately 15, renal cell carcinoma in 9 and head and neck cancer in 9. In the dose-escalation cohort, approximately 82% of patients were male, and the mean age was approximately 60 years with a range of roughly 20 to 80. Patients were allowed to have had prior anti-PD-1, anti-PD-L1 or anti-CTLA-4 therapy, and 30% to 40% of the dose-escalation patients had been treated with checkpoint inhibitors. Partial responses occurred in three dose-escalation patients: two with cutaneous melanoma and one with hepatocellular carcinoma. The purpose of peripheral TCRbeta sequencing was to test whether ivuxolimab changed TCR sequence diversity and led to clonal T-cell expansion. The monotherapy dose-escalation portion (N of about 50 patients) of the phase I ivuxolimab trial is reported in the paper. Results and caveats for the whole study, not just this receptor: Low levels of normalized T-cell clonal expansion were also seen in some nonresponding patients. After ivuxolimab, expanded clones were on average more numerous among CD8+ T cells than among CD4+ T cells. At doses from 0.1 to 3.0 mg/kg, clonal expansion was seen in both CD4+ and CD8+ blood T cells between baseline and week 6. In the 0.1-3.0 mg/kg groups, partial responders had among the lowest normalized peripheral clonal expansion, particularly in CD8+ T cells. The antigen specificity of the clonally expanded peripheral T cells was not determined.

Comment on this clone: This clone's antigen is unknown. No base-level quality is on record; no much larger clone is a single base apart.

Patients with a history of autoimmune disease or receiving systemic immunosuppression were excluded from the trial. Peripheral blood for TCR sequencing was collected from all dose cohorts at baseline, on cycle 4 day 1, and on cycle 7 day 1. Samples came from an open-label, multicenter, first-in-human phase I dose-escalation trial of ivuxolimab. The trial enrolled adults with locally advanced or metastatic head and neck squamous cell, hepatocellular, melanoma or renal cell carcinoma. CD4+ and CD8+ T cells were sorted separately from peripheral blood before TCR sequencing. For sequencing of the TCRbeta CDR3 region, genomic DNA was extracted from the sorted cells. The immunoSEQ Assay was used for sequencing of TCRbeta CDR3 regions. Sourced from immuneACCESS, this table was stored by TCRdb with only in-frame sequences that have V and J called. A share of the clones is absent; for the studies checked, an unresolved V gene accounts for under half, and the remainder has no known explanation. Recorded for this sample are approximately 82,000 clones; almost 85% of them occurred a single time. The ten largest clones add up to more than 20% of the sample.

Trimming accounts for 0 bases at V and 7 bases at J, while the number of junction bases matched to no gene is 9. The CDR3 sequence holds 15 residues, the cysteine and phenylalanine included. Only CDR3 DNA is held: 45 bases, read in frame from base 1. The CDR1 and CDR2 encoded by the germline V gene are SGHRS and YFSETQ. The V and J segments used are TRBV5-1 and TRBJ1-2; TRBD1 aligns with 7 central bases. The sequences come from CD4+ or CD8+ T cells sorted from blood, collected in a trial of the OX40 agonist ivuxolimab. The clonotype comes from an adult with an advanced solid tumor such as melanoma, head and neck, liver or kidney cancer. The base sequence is TGCGCCAGCAGCTTGGGGCCACAGGGGACGAGTGGCTACACCTTC. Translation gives CASSLGPQGTSGYTF.